The 27 T cell receptor beta chains below come from one sample, sequenced in a study of PD-1 blockade in classical Hodgkin lymphoma. Every patient had relapsed following autologous stem cell transplantation, and cohorts differed in brentuximab vedotin exposure. Assay: immunoSEQ multiplex PCR; the TCRdb copy retains only in-frame clones and omits some. The sample has tens of thousands of clones, around 87% seen once. Sequenced material: peripheral blood mononuclear cells (PBMCs), taken at baseline. Receptors originate from a human donor with classical Hodgkin lymphoma.

The chain couples TRBV7-2 to TRBJ1-4; D is possibly TRBD1 (5 bases). Germline CDR1 and CDR2: SGHTA and FQGNSA. The CDR3 consists of 15 residues. V was trimmed by 10 bases and J by 4 bases, leaving 19 bases between them. The DNA for the CDR3 is TGTGCCACGTCCTTAACCGGGACGGATAATGAAAAACTGTTTTTT. Its protein product is CATSLTGTDNEKLFF.

This rearrangement joins TRBV6-1 to TRBJ2-5; TRBD1 matches at 7 bases. Germline assignment: CDR1 MNHNS and CDR2 SASEGT. This CDR3 contains 16 residues. The V gene end was trimmed by 4 bases and the J gene end by 5 bases; junction bases not matched to a gene: 13. DNA of the CDR3: TGTGCCAGCAGTGGATTAAGACAGGGTATATGGGAGACCCAGTACTTC. Amino acid sequence: CASSGLRQGIWETQYF.

This clone was seen once. This sequence joins TRBV6-9 and TRBJ1-6; D call uncertain. Trimming stripped 9 bases from V and 10 bases from J, with 13 bases between. The CDR3 contains 12 residues. The germline gives CDR1 MNHGY, CDR2 SVAAGI. The chain's CDR3 is CARKLRVSPLHF. The CDR3 coding sequence is TGTGCCAGGAAATTGCGCGTATCACCCCTCCACTTT.

This clone was counted once. J is TRBJ1-1 and V is TRBV14; no definite D call. The CDR3 spans 13 residues. Per the germline V gene, CDR1 is SGHDN and CDR2 is FVKESK. The ends were cut back, 4 bases at V and 2 bases at J, with 8 bases in the middle. This CDR3 is CASSPGSNTEAFF. The CDR3 DNA follows: TGTGCCAGCAGCCCCGGTAGCAACACTGAAGCTTTCTTT.

In nucleotides, the CDR3 is TGTGCCAGCTCACTCCAATGGGACATCGGTCGAGCTTTCTTT. Encoded protein: CASSLQWDIGRAFF. The chain combines TRBV18 with TRBJ1-1; tentatively, D is TRBD1 (6 bases). Trimming took 4 bases from V and 10 from J, leaving 19 bases between them. The CDR3 has 14 amino acids. Germline V gene lookup returns CDR1 KGHSH and CDR2 LQKENI. Complete variable domain (other parts from reference TRBV18 and TRBJ1-1): NAGVMQNPRHLVRRRGQEARLRCSPMKGHSHVYWYRQLPEEGLKFMVYLQKENIIDESGMPKERFSAEFPKEGPSILRIQQVVRGDSAAYFCASSLQWDIGRAFFGQGTRLTVV.

The J gene is TRBJ1-2, the V gene TRBV6-5; D remains ambiguous. Per the germline V gene, CDR1 is MNHEY and CDR2 is SVGAGI. The CDR3 has 12 residues. Trimming shortened V by 4 bases and J by 4 bases, and 7 bases separated the two germline ends. The CDR3 region has the DNA TGTGCCAGCAGTTCCCGGACCTATGGCTACACCTTC. This translates into CASSSRTYGYTF.

This chain links TRBV14 with TRBJ1-2; D not resolved. The CDR3 length is 12 residues. Trimming removed 4 bases from V and 4 bases from J, with 7 bases in between. From germline, CDR1 is SGHDN and CDR2 FVKESK. The CDR3 DNA reads TGTGCCAGCAGCCGCGACACCTATGGCTACACCTTC. This gives the protein CASSRDTYGYTF.

The chain's CDR3 is CATRFRDNQPQHF. The DNA for the CDR3 is TGTGCGACCCGCTTCAGAGACAATCAGCCCCAGCATTTT. V gene TRBV6-6 combines with J gene TRBJ1-5; D unclear. Germline CDR1 is MNHNY and CDR2 is SVGAGI (reference sequence). The CDR3 length is 13 residues.

The chain carries TRBV7-9 and TRBJ1-3; D not certain. In germline, CDR1 is SEHNR, CDR2 FQNEAQ (reference sequence). V lost 5 bases and J 6 bases, leaving 8 bases between the germline ends. The CDR3 runs to 12 residues. This chain's CDR3 is CASSPTQNTIYF. In DNA form, the CDR3 reads TGTGCCAGCAGCCCGACACAAAACACCATATATTTT.

The V call is TRBV9, the J call TRBJ2-3; 10 nucleotides line up with TRBD2. Germline V CDR1 and CDR2: SGDLS, YYNGEE. Germline trimming cut 6 bases from V and 3 bases from J; bases unmatched to any gene: 10. The CDR3 length is 16 residues. The CDR3 loop reads CASTRSGGHRTDTQYF. In DNA form, the CDR3 reads TGTGCCAGCACCCGTAGCGGGGGGCACCGGACAGATACGCAGTATTTT.

This chain links TRBV30 with TRBJ1-5; D is undetermined. The CDR3 covers 15 residues. Germline CDR1 is GTSNPN and CDR2 is SVGIG (reference sequence). Trimming removed 3 bases from V and 4 bases from J, with 16 bases in between. The CDR3 DNA reads TGTGCCTGGAGCGGACCACTAACCCGTAATCAGCCCCAGCATTTT. Its translation: CAWSGPLTRNQPQHF.

This chain uses TRBV19 with TRBJ2-5; D not certain. The CDR3 is 13 amino acids. Germline V gene lookup returns CDR1 LNHDA and CDR2 SQIVND (reference sequence). The V gene lost 9 bases and the J gene lost 5 bases, with 16 bases spanning the gap. CDR3 sequence reads: CASQDYGRETQYF. The CDR3 nucleotides are TGTGCCAGCCAAGATTACGGCCGTGAGACCCAGTACTTC. Full variable domain (outside the CDR3, taken from reference TRBV19 and TRBJ2-5): DGGITQSPKYLFRKEGQNVTLSCEQNLNHDAMYWYRQDPGQGLRLIYYSQIVNDFQKGDIAEGYSVSREKKESFPLTVTSAQKNPTAFYLCASQDYGRETQYFGPGTRLLVL.

This sequence joins TRBV9 and TRBJ1-6; D might be TRBD1 (5 bases). CDR1 is SGDLS and CDR2 is YYNGEE in the germline V gene. V was pared by 7 bases and J by 7 bases, with 18 bases between. CDR3 length: 15 residues. The CDR3 bases are TGTGCCAGCCAAACTAATAATGGGGGAAATTCACCCCTCCACTTT. Amino acids: CASQTNNGGNSPLHF.

The genes are TRBV19 and TRBJ1-1; 7 nucleotides agree with TRBD1. Looked up from germline, CDR1 is LNHDA and CDR2 is SQIVND (reference sequence). The CDR3 sequence is 13 residues long. V lost 8 bases, J lost 0 bases, and 3 bases stayed unmatched. CDR3 in DNA: TGTGCCAGTTTCGGACAGGTGAACACTGAAGCTTTCTTT. Translated: CASFGQVNTEAFF.

J is TRBJ1-5 and V is TRBV6-1; D gene uncertain. CDR3 length: 15 residues. Germline V lookup: CDR1 MNHNS, CDR2 SASEGT. V was trimmed by 1 base and J by 7 bases, leaving 14 bases between them. The CDR3 DNA reads as TGTGCCAGCAGTGAAGGGAGGATGTCGGCCCAGCCCCAGCATTTT. Translated: CASSEGRMSAQPQHF.

The chain uses TRBV7-2 and TRBJ2-1; D possibly corresponds to TRBD1 (5 bases). The germline V gene has CDR1 SGHTA and CDR2 FQGNSA. Trimming took off 5 bases at V and 6 bases at J, with 23 bases between the two ends. The CDR3 has 17 residues. The CDR3 region is CASSRSLGAVLPNEQFF. CDR3 nucleotide sequence: TGTGCCAGCAGCCGAAGCCTTGGGGCGGTTTTACCCAATGAGCAGTTCTTC. The full variable domain, completed using reference TRBV7-2 and TRBJ2-1, is GAGVSQSPSNKVTEKGKDVELRCDPISGHTALYWYRQSLGQGLEFLIYFQGNSAPDKSGLPSDRFSAERTGGSVSTLTIQRTQQEDSAVYLCASSRSLGAVLPNEQFFGPGTRLTVL.

This rearrangement joins TRBV5-1 to TRBJ2-3; D ambiguous. Germline V CDR1 and CDR2: SGHRS, YFSETQ. This CDR3 is built from 13 residues. V was clipped by 6 bases and J by 1 base, with 9 bases between them. CDR3 sequence reads: CASTNEGTDTQYF. CDR3 nucleotides: TGCGCCAGCACCAATGAGGGCACAGATACGCAGTATTTT.

V is TRBV10-1 and J is TRBJ1-1; D uncertain. From germline, CDR1 is WNHNN and CDR2 SYGVQD (reference sequence). The CDR3 is 12 amino acids. The V end lost 4 bases, the J end lost 5 bases, and 8 bases lay between the germline ends. The CDR3 DNA sequence: TGCGCCAGCAGTGCGGGGAAGACTGAAGCTTTCTTT. Translated, it gives CASSAGKTEAFF.

The chain is built from TRBV9 and TRBJ2-1, with D possibly matching TRBD2 (6 bases). Germline CDR1 and CDR2: SGDLS and YYNGEE. There are 14 residues in the CDR3. V shed 1 base and J shed 5 bases, with 10 bases lying between them. The CDR3 region has the DNA TGTGCCAGCAGCGTACTGGGGACTGACAATGAGCAGTTCTTC. Amino acid sequence: CASSVLGTDNEQFF.

The V gene is TRBV19, the J gene TRBJ2-7; D ambiguous. This CDR3 has 11 amino acids. Trimming shortened V by 2 bases and J by 7 bases, and 6 bases separated the two germline ends. The germline gives CDR1 LNHDA, CDR2 SQIVND (reference sequence). CDR3: CASSINVEQYF. As DNA, the CDR3 is TGTGCCAGTAGTATAAACGTTGAGCAGTACTTC.

V and J are TRBV7-6 and TRBJ2-7; no clear D gene. The CDR3 has 14 amino acids. V was pared by 3 bases and J by 4 bases, with 13 bases between. The germline CDR1 and CDR2 sequences are SGHVS and FNYEAQ. The CDR3 protein is CASSFALGRYEQYF. The CDR3 DNA reads TGTGCCAGCAGCTTCGCATTAGGGCGGTACGAGCAGTACTTC.

This sequence joins TRBV7-9 and TRBJ2-5; 7 bases agree with TRBD2. The CDR3 extends over 16 amino acids. Germline V gives CDR1 SEHNR, CDR2 FQNEAQ (reference sequence). V was clipped by 5 bases and J by 1 base; unmatched bases: 10. In DNA, the CDR3 is TGTGCCAGCAGCCCTCAGAGCGGGGACCTCCAAGAGACCCAGTACTTC. Translating it yields CASSPQSGDLQETQYF.

This chain's CDR3 is CASSLGIWAGARIDEQFF. CDR3 bases: TGTGCCAGCAGCTTGGGAATTTGGGCTGGCGCAAGAATCGATGAGCAGTTCTTC. This sequence joins TRBV5-6 and TRBJ2-1; no definite D call. From germline, CDR1 is SGHDT and CDR2 YYEEEE. The CDR3 sequence is 18 residues long. Trimming shortened V by 0 bases and J by 8 bases, and 24 bases separated the two germline ends.

The chain has TRBV5-1 and TRBJ1-2, with 9 bases identical to TRBD1. This CDR3 has 15 amino acids. V dropped 5 bases and J dropped 4; count of bases not matched to a gene: 9. Germline values: CDR1 SGHRS, CDR2 YFSETQ. CDR3 sequence (DNA): TGCGCCAGCAGACAGGGGGCCGTTTCCGCCTATGGCTACACCTTC. Protein product: CASRQGAVSAYGYTF.

V is TRBV30 and J is TRBJ2-3; TRBD1 matches 8 bases. The CDR3 contains 16 residues. V gave up 3 bases and J gave up 5 bases; unmatched junction bases: 13. CDR1 is GTSNPN and CDR2 is SVGIG in the germline V gene (reference sequence). DNA of the CDR3: TGTGCCTGGAGCGCCCCCCAACAGGGGGGAAGAGATACGCAGTATTTT. It translates to CAWSAPQQGGRDTQYF.

This rearrangement joins TRBV7-9 to TRBJ2-1, with D perhaps given as TRBD1 or TRBD2 (5 bases each). The CDR3 is 14 amino acids. The V end was cut by 6 bases, the J end by 7 bases, with 16 bases between. The germline V gene encodes CDR1 SEHNR and CDR2 FQNEAQ (reference sequence). The CDR3 bases are TGTGCCAGCAGGCAAGATCAGGGCGGGAATGAGCAGTTCTTC. Protein product: CASRQDQGGNEQFF.

V gene TRBV6-1 combines with J gene TRBJ2-3; unclear D gene. V was cut by 4 bases and J by 2 bases, with 1 base left in between. The CDR3 runs 11 residues. The germline V gene encodes CDR1 MNHNS and CDR2 SASEGT. This CDR3 reads CASSVTDTQYF. DNA of the CDR3: TGTGCCAGCAGTGTCACAGATACGCAGTATTTT.